This is a list of T cell receptor beta chains from one sample in a study of T cells in tumors after PD-1 blockade. TCRdb keeps only in-frame clones here, not all; method: immunoSEQ multiplex PCR. The sample lists fewer than 40,000 clones, roughly 76% seen once, with around 40% in the top ten. The specimen comprised PBMCs, sampled after anti-PD-1 treatment. The receptors shown here come from a human donor with basal cell carcinoma. Both conserved end residues are trimmed from each CDR3.

v_call	j_call	cdr3_aa
TRBV18	TRBJ2-7	ASSPRLMHEQY
TRBV7-2	TRBJ2-5	ASSAGGVRETQY
TRBV30	TRBJ1-1	AWSVTRGETTEAF
TRBV5-5	TRBJ2-2	ASSLVIGELF
TRBV29-1	TRBJ2-3	SPEGLAGEGSTDTQY
TRBV6-1	TRBJ1-5	ASSEWTGGSQPQH
TRBV9	TRBJ1-2	ASSASGYGYT
TRBV7-2	TRBJ1-5	ASRYDWSSNQPQH
TRBV11-3	TRBJ1-4	ASSSTTGVNEKLF
TRBV2	TRBJ1-5	ASSVSGRGLSNQPQH
TRBV6-5	TRBJ2-7	ASSRRRRSSYEQY
TRBV6-5	TRBJ2-3	ASSYKTGGRGDTQY
TRBV14	TRBJ1-1	ASSQAGMNTEAF
TRBV24-1	TRBJ1-5	ATSASFSGQPQH
TRBV29-1	TRBJ2-1	SVKLAGPYNEQF
TRBV27	TRBJ2-5	ASSSMRGGETQY
TRBV6-5	TRBJ2-3	ASTGGYTQY
TRBV6-2/TRBV6-3	TRBJ2-5	ASSYSLSGGVQLETQY
TRBV7-2	TRBJ2-1	ASSSQVGENEQF
TRBV27	TRBJ1-4	ASSLTGIRAEKLF
TRBV13	TRBJ2-4	ASSLAAEIAKNIQY
TRBV3-1/TRBV3-2	TRBJ2-7	ASSRRTSGGHEQY
TRBV14	TRBJ2-1	ASRHYSTGGNEQF
TRBV9	TRBJ2-1	ASSVGETGILYNEQF
TRBV18	TRBJ2-5	ASSPRLAGQEETQY
TRBV5-1	TRBJ2-3	ASSLRQGTDTQY
TRBV18	TRBJ2-7	ASSPSAGDGSEQY
TRBV19	TRBJ1-1	ASNYGQGNTEAF
TRBV2	TRBJ2-7	ASSEMPSGSYEQY
TRBV2	TRBJ1-1	ASSPVRALEGTEAF
TRBV27	TRBJ2-3	ASSLTGTDTQY
TRBV7-7	TRBJ2-3	ASSLGRGYTDTQY
TRBV6-2/TRBV6-3	TRBJ1-5	ASSYETVYSNQPQH
TRBV19	TRBJ2-2	ASSIAAGRAGELF
TRBV6-2/TRBV6-3	TRBJ2-2	ASSYSYANTGELF
TRBV7-2	TRBJ2-7	ASSRRTSGSTYEQY
TRBV5-8	TRBJ2-7	ASSLYGLGYEQY
TRBV28	TRBJ1-1	ASSFEALMNTEAF
TRBV29-1	TRBJ1-3	SVETGGGLGNTIY
TRBV7-6	TRBJ1-3	ASSLGRVPENTIY
TRBV7-2	TRBJ2-5	ASSSGLEETQY
TRBV27	TRBJ2-1	ASSYSSGGAYNEQF
TRBV28	TRBJ2-1	ASSLGATYNEQF
TRBV27	TRBJ1-4	ASSFRRGGITNEKLF
TRBV14	TRBJ2-1	ASRGTTAKSSYNEQF
TRBV27	TRBJ1-5	ASTSSVRNQPQH
TRBV29-1	TRBJ2-6	SVFTAGGFGANVLT
TRBV4-3	TRBJ2-5	ASSQGSRRNSGRARETQY
TRBV15	TRBJ2-7	ATSREQPGRDEQY
TRBV28	TRBJ2-3	ASSDVGGTDTQY
TRBV7-9	TRBJ1-1	ASSLGDRDAEAF
TRBV3-1/TRBV3-2	TRBJ2-7	ASSQGGSGYEQY